This TCR beta chain was identified in a study of shared clonotypes between healthy human individuals. As defined, naive CD8 cells were CD45RO-negative and positively selected for CCR7, with terminally differentiated effector memory CD45RA+ cells excluded. On this clone: The antigen is unknown.

Germline assignment: CDR1 MNHEY and CDR2 SMNVEV (reference sequence). The CDR3 covers 14 residues. The V end lost 2 bases, the J end lost 6 bases, and 10 bases lay between the germline ends. General study points: Clonotypes not shared had lower generation probabilities than those common to all four donors.

The data were produced by immunoSEQ multiplex PCR, yet TCRdb's version contains in-frame clones alone and is incomplete. The table lists about 2 million clones, about 95% of them singletons. This chain joins TRBV27 and TRBJ2-2; no firm D call. The sample taken for sequencing was naive CD8+ T cells sorted from blood. The clonotype comes from a man aged 18 to 29 in good health. CDR3 sequence (DNA): TGTGCCAGCAGTTTACGCCCTGGCTCCGGGGAGCTGTTTTTT. Translation: CASSLRPGSGELFF.